This T cell receptor (beta chain) was obtained from a study of T cell changes during pregnancy in multiple sclerosis. The CDR3 extends over 13 amino acids. V was trimmed by 5 bases and J by 0 bases, leaving 9 bases between them. Germline-derived CDR1 and CDR2 are SGHRS and YFSETQ. TCRdb's table, derived via immunoSEQ multiplex PCR, lists solely in-frame clones and lacks some. The sample holds 70,000 to 85,000 clones; about 90% are singletons and the top ten take approximately 1.5%. Here the sequenced sample was peripheral blood, taken before pregnancy. The sequence came from a female donor with multiple sclerosis, enrolled in a pregnancy study. This chain links TRBV5-1 with TRBJ2-7; no clear D. The CDR3 loop is CASSNLSSYEQYF. CDR3 coding DNA: TGCGCCAGCAGTAACTTAAGCTCCTACGAGCAGTACTTC. Complete variable domain (other parts from reference TRBV5-1 and TRBJ2-7): KAGVTQTPRYLIKTRGQQVTLSCSPISGHRSVSWYQQTPGQGLQFLFEYFSETQRNKGNFPGRFSGRQFSNSRSEMNVSTLELGDSALYLCASSNLSSYEQYFGPGTRLTVT.